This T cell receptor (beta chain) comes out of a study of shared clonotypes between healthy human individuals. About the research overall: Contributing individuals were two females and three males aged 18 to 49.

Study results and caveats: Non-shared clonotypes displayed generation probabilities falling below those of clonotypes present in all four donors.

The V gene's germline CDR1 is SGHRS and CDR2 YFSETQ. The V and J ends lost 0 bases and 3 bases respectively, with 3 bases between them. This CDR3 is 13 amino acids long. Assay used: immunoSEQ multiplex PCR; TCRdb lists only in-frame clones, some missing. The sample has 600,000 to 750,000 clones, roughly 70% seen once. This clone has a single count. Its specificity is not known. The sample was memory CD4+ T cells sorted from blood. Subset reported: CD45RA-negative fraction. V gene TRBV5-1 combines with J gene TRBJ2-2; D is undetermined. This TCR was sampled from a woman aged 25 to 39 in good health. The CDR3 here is CASSLVDTGELFF. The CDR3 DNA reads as TGCGCCAGCAGCTTGGTAGACACCGGGGAGCTGTTTTTT.